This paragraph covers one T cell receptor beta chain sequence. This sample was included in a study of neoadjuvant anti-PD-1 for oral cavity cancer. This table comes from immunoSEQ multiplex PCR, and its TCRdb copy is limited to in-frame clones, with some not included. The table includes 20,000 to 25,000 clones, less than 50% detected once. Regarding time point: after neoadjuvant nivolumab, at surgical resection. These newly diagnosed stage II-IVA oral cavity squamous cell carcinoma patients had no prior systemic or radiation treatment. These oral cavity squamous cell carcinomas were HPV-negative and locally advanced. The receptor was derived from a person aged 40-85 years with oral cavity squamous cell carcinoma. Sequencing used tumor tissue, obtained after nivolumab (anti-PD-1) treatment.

DNA for the CDR3: TGTGCCAGCAGTTACGGTGACACTGAAGCTTTCTTT. This codes for CASSYGDTEAFF. The rearrangement joins TRBV6-5 to TRBJ1-1; D unclear. There are 12 residues in the CDR3. Germline V gives CDR1 MNHEY, CDR2 SVGAGI. V was pared by 2 bases and J by 3 bases, with 4 bases between.